This paragraph covers one T cell receptor (beta chain) sequence. In the authors' methods: Quantification of nucleated cells was approximated via reference gene primer amplification. Data came from immunoSEQ multiplex PCR; TCRdb stores just in-frame clones and leaves some out. The V and J calls and the clone size are those of that table, but D and trimming were determined from the DNA. The table lists 400,000 to 450,000 clones, around 89% of them singletons. This specimen comes from a study of blood T cell repertoires in COVID-19. In the study overall: PBMCs, B-cell-depleted T cells, or T cells provided the cDNA or gDNA that made up the material.

The CDR3 has 13 amino acids. Germline V gives CDR1 ENHRY, CDR2 SYGVKD. V shed 3 bases and J shed 4 bases, with 6 bases lying between them. Seattle enrolled patients during active infection and tracked them longitudinally. The sequenced sample consisted of peripheral blood. The chain employs TRBV10-3 and TRBJ2-2; D is ambiguous. The receptor comes from a woman aged 50 to 60 with COVID-19, enrolled during active disease. The DNA of the CDR3 is TGTGCCATCAGTGAACGAGGCACCGGGGAGCTGTTTTTT. Residues: CAISERGTGELFF.